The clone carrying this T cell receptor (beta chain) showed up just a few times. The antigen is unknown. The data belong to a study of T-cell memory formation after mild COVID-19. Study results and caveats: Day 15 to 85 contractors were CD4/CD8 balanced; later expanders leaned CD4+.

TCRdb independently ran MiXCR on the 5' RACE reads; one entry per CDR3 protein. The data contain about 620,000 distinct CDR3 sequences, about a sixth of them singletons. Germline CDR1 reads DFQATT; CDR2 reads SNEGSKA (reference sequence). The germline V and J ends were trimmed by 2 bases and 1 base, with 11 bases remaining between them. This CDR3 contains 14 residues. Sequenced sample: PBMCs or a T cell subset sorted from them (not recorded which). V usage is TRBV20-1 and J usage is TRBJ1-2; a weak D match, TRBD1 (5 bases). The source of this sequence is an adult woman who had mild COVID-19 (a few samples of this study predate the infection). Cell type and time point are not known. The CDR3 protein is CSARPGPYNYGYTF. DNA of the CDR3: TGCAGTGCTAGACCAGGGCCTTATAACTATGGCTACACCTTC.